This is a list of T cell receptor beta chains from one sample in a study of blood T cell repertoires in COVID-19. The repertoire was sequenced with immunoSEQ multiplex PCR; TCRdb's copy has only in-frame clones and lacks some. This sample yields 160,000 or so clones, of which approximately 80% are seen a single time; approximately 14% belongs to the top ten. The sample was peripheral blood. Receptors originate from a woman aged 80 or over with acute or convalescent COVID-19. The CDR3 runs from the conserved cysteine through the conserved F or W. The D gene is left open where the match is weak. The size field is filled for only some rows; it gives once, few, many or a size class.

D	V	J	size	CDR3	DNA
-	TRBV4-1	TRBJ1-2	-	CASSQEYQGGYTF	TGCGCCAGCAGCCAAGAGTATCAGGGCGGCTACACCTTC
TRBD1	TRBV5-1	TRBJ2-2	-	CASSGGTGGTGELFF	TGCGCCAGCAGCGGAGGGACAGGTGGGACCGGGGAGCTGTTTTTT
-	TRBV2	TRBJ2-1	-	CASSAPTGKQFF	TGTGCCAGCAGTGCCCCCACAGGGAAGCAGTTCTTC
TRBD1	TRBV19	TRBJ1-3	-	CASGPGQGYSGNTIYF	TGTGCCAGTGGGCCGGGACAGGGCTACTCTGGAAACACCATATATTTT
TRBD2	TRBV7-3	TRBJ2-2	few	CATKAGGSTGELFF	TGTGCCACCAAAGCGGGAGGGAGCACCGGGGAGCTGTTTTTT
TRBD1	TRBV29-1	TRBJ1-2	-	CSVEDIGGAYGYTF	TGCAGCGTTGAAGATATAGGGGGCGCCTATGGCTACACCTTC
-	TRBV18	TRBJ1-4	-	CASSPSQGRREKLFF	TGTGCCAGCTCTCCTTCCCAGGGGAGACGTGAAAAACTGTTTTTT
-	TRBV12-3/TRBV12-4	TRBJ1-2	-	CASSLSSYGYTF	TGTGCCAGCAGCCTAAGTAGCTATGGCTACACCTTC
TRBD2	TRBV7-9	TRBJ2-4	-	CASSSGLAGGLAKNIQYF	TGTGCCAGCAGCTCTGGACTAGCGGGGGGCTTAGCCAAAAACATTCAGTACTTC
-	TRBV7-8	TRBJ1-1	-	CASSREGTEAFF	TGTGCCAGCAGCCGCGAGGGCACTGAAGCTTTCTTT
-	TRBV7-2	TRBJ2-7	-	CASSLRRGQGYEQYF	TGTGCCAGCAGCTTACGGCGGGGGCAGGGGTACGAGCAGTACTTC
TRBD1	TRBV7-9	TRBJ1-1	-	CASSPGQGWTEAFF	TGTGCCAGCAGCCCCGGACAGGGCTGGACTGAAGCTTTCTTT
TRBD2	TRBV28	TRBJ2-7	-	CASSLSLAGVGQYF	TGTGCCAGCAGTTTATCACTAGCGGGAGTAGGGCAGTACTTC
-	TRBV6-5	TRBJ1-5	once	CASRTRDNNQPQHF	TGTGCCAGCAGGACACGGGACAATAATCAGCCCCAGCATTTT
TRBD2	TRBV28	TRBJ2-5	-	CASSFGFKALAGVETQYF	TGTGCCAGCAGTTTTGGTTTTAAAGCTCTAGCGGGAGTCGAGACCCAGTACTTC
-	TRBV19	TRBJ2-6	once	CASSITAFSGANVLTF	TGTGCCAGTAGTATCACAGCATTCTCTGGGGCCAACGTCCTGACTTTC
-	TRBV30	TRBJ2-7	-	CAWSWQGGYEQYF	TGTGCCTGGAGTTGGCAGGGAGGATACGAGCAGTACTTC
TRBD1	TRBV19	TRBJ2-3	-	CASSIEPGTGGANTQYF	TGTGCCAGTAGTATTGAACCAGGGACAGGGGGTGCTAATACGCAGTATTTT
-	TRBV7-6	TRBJ1-3	-	CASSLARQISGNTIYF	TGTGCCAGCAGCTTAGCGCGGCAGATCTCTGGAAACACCATATATTTT
-	TRBV28	TRBJ2-1	-	CASTSSFGRGRYNEQFF	TGTGCCAGCACCTCCTCGTTCGGGCGGGGACGCTACAATGAGCAGTTCTTC
-	TRBV28	TRBJ1-3	few	CASNAHPGISSGNTIYF	TGTGCCAGCAATGCGCATCCCGGTATTTCCTCTGGAAACACCATATATTTT
-	TRBV6-5	TRBJ1-1	-	CASSYPQWGGSTEAFF	TGTGCCAGCAGTTACCCGCAATGGGGGGGATCCACTGAAGCTTTCTTT
TRBD1	TRBV29-1	TRBJ1-1	few	CSVEEYPTGTGGGTEAFF	TGCAGCGTTGAAGAGTACCCGACAGGGACGGGTGGTGGCACTGAAGCTTTCTTT
TRBD1	TRBV28	TRBJ2-7	-	CASSGTPPGTGRRWQYF	TGTGCCAGCTCTGGAACGCCGCCTGGGACAGGCCGTCGGTGGCAGTACTTC
TRBD1	TRBV10-3	TRBJ1-5	-	CAIRGTESNQPQHF	TGTGCCATCAGGGGGACAGAGAGCAATCAGCCCCAGCATTTT
TRBD1	TRBV27	TRBJ1-5	-	CASSPGQNQPQHF	TGTGCCAGCAGCCCGGGACAGAATCAGCCCCAGCATTTT
TRBD1	TRBV14	TRBJ2-7	few	CASSQKRGQGGEQYF	TGTGCCAGCAGCCAAAAGCGGGGACAGGGGGGAGAGCAGTACTTC
-	TRBV15	TRBJ2-7	-	CATAGGLPYEQYF	TGTGCCACCGCCGGGGGGCTCCCCTACGAGCAGTACTTC
-	TRBV19	TRBJ2-3	-	CASSVQGWPSTDTQYF	TGTGCCAGTAGTGTACAGGGTTGGCCAAGCACAGATACGCAGTATTTT
-	TRBV19	TRBJ1-3	-	CASSADRFSGANTIYF	TGTGCCAGTAGTGCAGACCGTTTCAGCGGCGCCAACACCATATATTTT
TRBD1	TRBV5-8	TRBJ1-1	-	CASSLGWGDRGLSIEAFF	TGTGCCAGCAGCTTGGGGTGGGGTGACAGGGGGCTGTCTATTGAAGCTTTCTTT
TRBD1	TRBV18	TRBJ1-5	-	CASSPTGVDQPQHF	TGTGCCAGCTCACCGACAGGGGTAGATCAGCCCCAGCATTTT
-	TRBV6-5	TRBJ1-4	-	CASNEPGLAEKLFF	TGTGCCAGCAACGAACCGGGACTAGCAGAAAAACTGTTTTTT
-	TRBV2	TRBJ1-5	-	CASNRRGYSNQPQHF	TGTGCCAGCAACCGGCGGGGGTATAGCAATCAGCCCCAGCATTTT
-	TRBV7-9	TRBJ1-2	-	CASTGRDTGGYTF	TGTGCCAGCACCGGAAGGGACACGGGCGGCTACACCTTC
TRBD2	TRBV5-1	TRBJ2-7	-	CASSGGDAAYEQYF	TGCGCCAGCAGCGGGGGGGACGCGGCCTACGAGCAGTACTTC
TRBD1	TRBV25-1	TRBJ2-2	-	CASSGTGRAGELFF	TGTGCCAGCAGTGGGACAGGGCGGGCCGGGGAGCTGTTTTTT
TRBD1	TRBV7-9	TRBJ1-1	-	CASSRTGGAWETEAFF	TGTGCCAGCAGTAGGACAGGGGGCGCGTGGGAAACTGAAGCTTTCTTT
-	TRBV6-6	TRBJ1-1	-	CASISDGAKAEAFF	TGTGCCAGCATCTCTGATGGGGCGAAGGCTGAAGCTTTCTTT
TRBD1	TRBV5-4	TRBJ2-3	-	CASSPAGGSSTDTQYF	TGTGCCAGCAGCCCGGCAGGGGGTTCTAGCACAGATACGCAGTATTTT
TRBD1	TRBV5-1	TRBJ2-1	-	CASSLTGDGNEQFF	TGCGCCAGCAGCTTGACAGGGGATGGGAATGAGCAGTTCTTC
TRBD1	TRBV3-1/TRBV3-2	TRBJ2-5	-	CASSQDLGDRETQYF	TGTGCCAGCAGCCAAGACCTGGGGGACAGAGAGACCCAGTACTTC
-	TRBV19	TRBJ1-1	-	CASSIGRGVNTEAFF	TGTGCCAGTAGTATAGGGCGAGGAGTGAACACTGAAGCTTTCTTT
TRBD2	TRBV28	TRBJ2-7	-	CASGGHEQYF	TGTGCATCGGGGGGACACGAGCAGTACTTC
-	TRBV5-1	TRBJ2-3	-	CASTDRDFRSTDTQYF	TGCGCCAGCACCGACCGGGACTTTAGAAGCACAGATACGCAGTATTTT
-	TRBV19	TRBJ1-1	-	CASKKRGEGTDTEAFF	TGTGCCAGTAAGAAACGGGGGGAGGGGACCGACACTGAAGCTTTCTTT
-	TRBV3-1/TRBV3-2	TRBJ2-3	-	CASSQDMPGWGTDTQYF	TGTGCCAGCAGCCAAGATATGCCAGGGTGGGGCACAGATACGCAGTATTTT
-	TRBV28	TRBJ1-5	-	CASSTGGGGRNQPQHF	TGTGCCAGCAGCACAGGCGGCGGGGGCCGTAATCAGCCCCAGCATTTT
-	TRBV14	TRBJ1-1	-	CASSQGGGDWTEAFF	TGTGCCAGCAGCCAAGGAGGCGGGGATTGGACTGAAGCTTTCTTT
-	TRBV3-1/TRBV3-2	TRBJ1-2	-	CASSNRVLYGYTF	TGTGCCAGCAGCAATAGAGTTCTGTATGGCTACACCTTC
TRBD1	TRBV5-1	TRBJ1-4	-	CASSLGTGGGKLFF	TGCGCCAGCAGCTTGGGGACAGGGGGCGGAAAACTGTTTTTT
-	TRBV6-6	TRBJ1-2	few	CASSSRTANNAYGYTF	TGTGCCAGCAGTTCCCGGACAGCCAACAATGCTTATGGCTACACCTTC
-	TRBV5-4	TRBJ2-7	once	CASSLAGGRGNYEQYF	TGTGCCAGCAGCTTGGCCGGAGGCAGGGGTAACTACGAGCAGTACTTC